These 27 T cell receptor beta chains came from one sample sequenced in a study of blood T cells in healthy people across ages. A sample-barcoded 5' primer and a J-beta primer mix were used in a second PCR of roughly 7 to 12 cycles. TCRdb reprocessed the 5' RACE reads with MiXCR, giving one entry per CDR3 protein. This table holds some 700,000 distinct CDR3 sequences, roughly two fifths found once. The sample consisted of blood. The source is a woman aged 55-69 years in good health.

The J gene is TRBJ1-1, the V gene TRBV20-1; TRBD1 matches at 7 bases. V lost 5 bases and J lost 2; bases outside the gene matches: 5. The CDR3 covers 13 residues. Germline V gene lookup returns CDR1 DFQATT and CDR2 SNEGSKA (reference sequence). The CDR3 DNA reads as TGCAGTGCTCCCGGGACAGTCAACACTGAAGCTTTCTTT. Residues: CSAPGTVNTEAFF.

The chain is built from TRBV6-1 and TRBJ2-5; D tentatively reads TRBD1 or TRBD2 (5 bases each). Germline assignment: CDR1 MNHNS and CDR2 SASEGT. The CDR3 is 14 residues long. V was pared by 1 base and J by 12 bases, with 18 bases between. CDR3 sequence reads: CASSEGGDPPKEYF. Written as DNA, the CDR3 is TGTGCCAGCAGTGAAGGAGGGGACCCCCCTAAGGAGTACTTC.

The chain has TRBV30 and TRBJ1-1; D remains unclear. Germline values: CDR1 GTSNPN, CDR2 SVGIG (reference sequence). V was shortened by 0 bases and J by 5 bases, with 4 bases between the two germline ends. CDR3 length: 11 residues. The CDR3 sequence: CAWSVYTEAFF. In nucleotides, the CDR3 is TGTGCCTGGAGTGTCTATACTGAAGCTTTCTTT.

This clonotype was observed a few times. The chain combines TRBV14 with TRBJ1-2, with 7 bases fitting TRBD1. With V trimmed by 0 bases and J by 4 bases, 5 bases remained unmatched. Germline loops: CDR1 SGHDN, CDR2 FVKESK. This CDR3 region has 15 residues. CDR3 region: CASSQDAGGIYGYTF. As DNA, the CDR3 is TGTGCCAGCAGCCAAGATGCAGGGGGGATCTATGGCTACACCTTC.

This chain connects TRBV7-9 to TRBJ2-1; D perhaps matches TRBD2 (7 bases). The last part of the DNA fits TRBJ2-7 better; the J call may be wrong. The germline gives CDR1 SEHNR, CDR2 FQNEAQ (reference sequence). The CDR3 consists of 16 residues. The CDR3 coding sequence is TGTGCCAGCAGCTTGAAGGGGGGGAGCTCCTACAATGAGCAGTACTTC. Protein sequence: CASSLKGGSSYNEQYF.

Relative to its sample, this clonotype is medium-sized (0.01 to 0.1%). This sequence joins TRBV29-1 and TRBJ2-3; TRBD1 matches 9 bases. The CDR3 runs to 13 residues. V lost 7 bases to trimming and J lost 4 bases; unmatched junction nucleotides: 6. Looked up from germline, CDR1 is SQVTM and CDR2 is ANQGSEA. The CDR3 nucleotides read TGCAGCGCGGACAGGGGTACCGCAGATACGCAGTATTTT. Translated, it gives CSADRGTADTQYF.

This clonotype was observed a few times. The junction departs from germline at one end; a sequencing error may be responsible. The gene calls are TRBV5-1 and TRBJ2-7; 9 bases line up with TRBD1. Germline V gene data show CDR1 as SGHRS and CDR2 as YFSETQ. The CDR3 is 14 amino acids. CDR3 sequence reads: CAGSSQGATDEQYF. The CDR3, as DNA: TGCGCCGGCAGCTCACAGGGGGCTACCGACGAGCAGTACTTC. The complete variable domain, with remaining parts taken from reference TRBV5-1 and TRBJ2-7, reads KAGVTQTPRYLIKTRGQQVTLSCSPISGHRSVSWYQQTPGQGLQFLFEYFSETQRNKGNFPGRFSGRQFSNSRSEMNVSTLELGDSALYLCAGSSQGATDEQYFGPGTRLTVT.

This clonotype was recorded once. At one of its ends the junction is not consistent with the germline gene, which may arise from a read error. The chain links TRBV10-2 to TRBJ2-7; 7 nucleotides align to TRBD2. Germline CDR1 and CDR2: WSHSY and SAAADI. This CDR3 region has 14 residues. The CDR3 sequence: CTSSDPASGYEQYF. Written as DNA, the CDR3 is TGCACCAGCAGTGACCCGGCTAGCGGCTACGAGCAGTACTTC.

The rearrangement joins TRBV5-1 to TRBJ1-1; D gene uncertain. This CDR3 is built from 15 residues. V lost 1 base to trimming and J lost 4 bases, with 14 bases between them. The germline CDR1 and CDR2 sequences are SGHRS and YFSETQ. CDR3 nucleotide sequence: TGCGCCAGCAGCTTGTCGGGGATCGGGAGCACTGAAGCTTTCTTT. This translates into CASSLSGIGSTEAFF.

V is TRBV20-1 and J is TRBJ2-3; TRBD1 aligns across 8 bases. V was pared by 6 bases and J by 9 bases, with 11 bases of the junction left unmatched. The CDR3 loop spans 13 amino acids. Per the germline V gene, CDR1 is DFQATT and CDR2 is SNEGSKA (reference sequence). The CDR3 bases are TGCAGTGCCGACAGGGGAATCCCAAACACGCAGTATTTT. This translates into CSADRGIPNTQYF.

The gene calls are TRBV10-2 and TRBJ2-4; 7 bases line up with TRBD2. The J call is in doubt because the DNA end fits TRBJ2-7 better. Germline V lookup: CDR1 WSHSY, CDR2 SAAADI. This CDR3 region has 16 residues. The CDR3 DNA is TGCGCCAGCAGTGAGTCGGGAGGGAGCGGGTCCCACGAGCAGTACTTC. This sequence encodes CASSESGGSGSHEQYF.

V gene TRBV7-2 combines with J gene TRBJ2-5; 7 bases fit TRBD2. V lost 1 base, J lost 11 bases, and 19 bases stayed unmatched. Germline CDR1 is SGHTA and CDR2 is FQGNSA. The CDR3 spans 17 residues. The CDR3 DNA is TGTGCCAGCAGCTTAGGACTAGCAGAGGCGGGGCTAGGGGAGCAGTACTTC. This gives the protein CASSLGLAEAGLGEQYF.

This clonotype was observed a handful of times. This chain uses TRBV19 with TRBJ2-5; 8 positions agree with TRBD1. The DNA end is more similar to TRBJ2-7, so the J call may be wrong. The CDR3 extends over 14 amino acids. CDR1 is LNHDA and CDR2 is SQIVND in the germline V gene (reference sequence). The CDR3 DNA reads TGTGCCAGTAGTATACAGGGGGCGGGTGGCGAGCAGTACTTC. Translating it yields CASSIQGAGGEQYF.

This clonotype was found a few times. This chain joins TRBV28 and TRBJ2-1; the D gene is possibly TRBD2 (5 bases). CDR1 and CDR2 from the germline V gene are MDHEN and SYDVKM. The CDR3 has 15 amino acids. Trimming left V 6 bases short and J 0 bases short, with 12 bases between. Here the CDR3 reads CASSSLADSYNEQFF. The CDR3 DNA reads as TGTGCCAGCAGCTCTCTAGCCGACTCCTACAATGAGCAGTTCTTC.

This clonotype showed up many times. This chain connects TRBV3-1 to TRBJ2-1; 10 bases map to TRBD2. V gave up 6 bases and J gave up 9 bases; unmatched junction bases: 5. This CDR3 spans 13 amino acids. Germline V gene data show CDR1 as LGHDT and CDR2 as YNNKEL (reference sequence). The CDR3 region has the DNA TGTGCCAGCAGAGCGGGGGGGCCTGGTGAGCAGTTCTTC. This codes for CASRAGGPGEQFF.

This clonotype has a handful of counts. The chain joins TRBV2 to TRBJ1-1; 7 bases are a match to TRBD1. The J segment lost 0 bases and the V segment lost 2 bases, leaving 3 bases of the junction unmatched. Germline V gene data show CDR1 as SNHLY and CDR2 as FYNNEI. The CDR3 length is 15 residues. The CDR3 is CASSERTGLNTEAFF. The CDR3, as DNA: TGTGCCAGCAGTGAAAGGACAGGCCTGAACACTGAAGCTTTCTTT.

About this clonotype itself: The germline gene is not matched at one end of the junction; a read error may be the cause. The rearrangement uses TRBV9 and TRBJ2-2; D gene unclear. Germline CDR1 SGDLS, CDR2 YYNGEE. The CDR3 runs to 14 residues. The CDR3 region is CVSSVVDVTGELFF. The CDR3 DNA is TGTGTCAGCAGCGTAGTGGACGTCACCGGGGAGCTGTTTTTT.

A remark on this clonotype: Being one base from a much bigger clone, this may be a read error. V and J are TRBV7-2 and TRBJ2-7, with D maybe TRBD1 (5 bases). CDR3 length: 15 residues. V shed 5 bases and J shed 5 bases, with 19 bases lying between them. Germline V gives CDR1 SGHTA, CDR2 FQGNSA. CDR3 in amino acids: CASSRKGWRLDEQYF. CDR3 nucleotides: TGTGCCAGCAGCCGGAAGGGGTGGCGTCTCGACGAGCAGTACTTC.

In the case of this clonotype: Sequence at one end of the junction differs from germline and may be a read error. The chain combines TRBV6-5 with TRBJ2-7, with TRBD2 matching over 7 bases. CDR3 length: 13 amino acids. Per the germline V gene, CDR1 is MNHEY and CDR2 is SVGAGI. This CDR3 reads CASSPTSSYKQYF. In DNA form, the CDR3 reads TGTGCCAGCAGCCCGACTAGCTCCTACAAGCAGTACTTC.

The chain carries TRBV18 and TRBJ2-5; 7 nucleotides agree with TRBD2. Trimming at V came to 7 bases and at J to 11 bases, leaving 16 bases not matched to a gene. Germline CDR1 KGHSH, CDR2 LQKENI. The CDR3 consists of 14 residues. DNA for the CDR3: TGTGCCAGCTTGACCGGGACTACCCAGGGTGAGCAGTACTTC. Translation gives CASLTGTTQGEQYF.

Notes on this clonotype: This may come from a read error, since a much larger clone is one base off. The J gene is TRBJ2-1, the V gene TRBV29-1; 7 bases agree with TRBD1. The CDR3 has 13 residues. Germline-derived CDR1 and CDR2 are SQVTM and ANQGSEA. Trimming at V came to 4 bases and at J to 13 bases, leaving 13 bases not matched to a gene. CDR3 protein: CSVVPGGMETQFF. The CDR3 nucleotides are TGCAGCGTTGTCCCAGGGGGTATGGAGACCCAGTTCTTC.

This clonotype has just a few counts. This may come from a read error, since a much larger clone is one base off. This rearrangement joins TRBV12-3 or TRBV12-4 to TRBJ2-5, with 7 positions matching TRBD2. This CDR3 has 14 residues. V shed 5 bases, J shed 11 bases, and the junction held 14 bases outside the gene matches. DNA of the CDR3: TGTGCCAGCAGTCGGACTAGAGCCAGTAATGAGCAGTACTTC. Encoded protein: CASSRTRASNEQYF.

At least ten counts were recorded for this clonotype. V is TRBV27 and J is TRBJ2-6; 11 bases are shared with TRBD1. The CDR3 sequence is 18 residues long. Germline V CDR1 and CDR2: MNHEY, SMNVEV (reference sequence). V shed 4 bases and J 4 bases; nucleotides not matched to a gene: 9. CDR3 sequence: CASSSVRTGGSGANVLTF. CDR3 nucleotide sequence: TGTGCCAGCAGTTCGGTCAGGACAGGGGGCTCCGGGGCCAACGTCCTGACTTTC.

Of note for this clonotype: One end of the junction is discordant with germline, which a read error may explain. V is TRBV3-1 and J is TRBJ2-3, with 12 bases matching TRBD2. From germline, CDR1 is LGHDT and CDR2 YNNKEL (reference sequence). The CDR3 is 15 amino acids. CDR3 protein: CTSSQTSGGPDTQYF. The CDR3 coding sequence is TGTACCAGCAGCCAGACTAGCGGGGGCCCAGATACGCAGTATTTT.

This clonotype was picked up a small number of times. This rearrangement joins TRBV12-3 or TRBV12-4 to TRBJ1-1; 9 positions agree with TRBD1. V was clipped by 5 bases and J by 4 bases; unmatched bases: 5. This CDR3 has 14 residues. CDR3 in DNA: TGTGCCAGCAGTCAACAGGGGGCGGGCACTGAAGCTTTCTTT. Protein sequence: CASSQQGAGTEAFF.

This clonotype showed up just a few times. The chain carries TRBV20-1 and TRBJ2-4, with D unclear. The V and J ends lost 6 bases and 0 bases respectively, with 6 bases between them. The CDR3 has 12 amino acids. CDR1 is DFQATT, CDR2 SNEGSKA, per germline (reference sequence). CDR3: CSASPAKNIQYF. DNA of the CDR3: TGCAGTGCGTCCCCAGCCAAAAACATTCAGTACTTC.

On this clonotype itself: A much larger clone differs from this one at a single base, so this may be a read error. The CDR3 is CASNRLERGNNEQFF. The DNA of the CDR3 is TGCGCCAGCAATCGTCTCGAGAGGGGAAACAATGAGCAGTTCTTC. The rearrangement joins TRBV5-1 to TRBJ2-1; D tentatively fits TRBD1 or TRBD2 (5 bases each). Trimming left V 6 bases short and J 5 bases short, with 18 bases between. The CDR3 length is 15 residues. The germline V gene encodes CDR1 SGHRS and CDR2 YFSETQ.